This TCR beta chain was observed in a study of human T cells and chemical hapten exposure. Study context: Across its approximately 25 weeks, the study gave patients weekly diphenylcyclopropenone doses to the scalp.

Time point indicated: patch test 2, 6 weeks after DPC sensitization. This sample's treatment: therapeutic diphenylcyclopropenone sensitization with weekly scalp DPC. TCRdb called the RACE reads again in MiXCR, with one record for every CDR3 protein. The repertoire has more than 60,000 distinct CDR3 sequences, under 13% of them found once; the top ten carry around 6.8%. This clonotype was found many times. This clonotype was obtained from a woman aged 45-60 years with alopecia areata. Some clones in this sample may be carry-over from other donors' samples. Here the sequenced sample was whole blood, taken in connection with sensitization to the hapten diphenylcyclopropenone (DPC).

For the CDR3, the DNA is TGTGCCACCAGTGGCGGGGGCACAGATACGCAGTATTTT. This codes for CATSGGGTDTQYF. The V call is TRBV24-1, the J call TRBJ2-3, with a possible D match to TRBD2 (6 bases). V was cut by 5 bases and J by 1 base, with 6 bases left in between. The CDR3 is 13 amino acids. Germline V gene data show CDR1 as KGHDR and CDR2 as SFDVKD.